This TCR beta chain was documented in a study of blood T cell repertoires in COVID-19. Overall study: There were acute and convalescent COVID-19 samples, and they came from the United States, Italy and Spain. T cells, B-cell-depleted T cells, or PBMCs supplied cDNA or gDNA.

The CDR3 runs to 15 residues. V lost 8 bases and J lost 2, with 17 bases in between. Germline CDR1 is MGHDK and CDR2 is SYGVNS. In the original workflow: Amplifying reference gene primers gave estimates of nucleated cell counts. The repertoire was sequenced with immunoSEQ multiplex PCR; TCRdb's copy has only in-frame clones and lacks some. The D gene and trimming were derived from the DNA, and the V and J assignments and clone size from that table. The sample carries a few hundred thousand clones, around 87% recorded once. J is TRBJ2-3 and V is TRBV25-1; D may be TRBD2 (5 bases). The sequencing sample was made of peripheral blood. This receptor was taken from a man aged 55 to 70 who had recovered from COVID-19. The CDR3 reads CASENFAGNTDTQYF. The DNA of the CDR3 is TGTGCCAGCGAGAACTTTGCCGGGAACACAGATACGCAGTATTTT.